Listed here is a single T cell receptor (beta chain). The antigen remains unidentified. The entry originates in a study of shared clonotypes between healthy human individuals. Trimming at V came to 7 bases and at J to 7 bases, leaving 15 bases not matched to a gene. Germline loops: CDR1 MNHEY, CDR2 SVGAGI. This CDR3 is built from 15 residues. The method was immunoSEQ multiplex PCR; TCRdb's version includes in-frame clones alone and lacks a portion of them. This table holds some 2,000,000 clones, less than 95% found once. The naive CD8 subset, CD45RO-negative cells positively selected for CCR7, excluded terminally differentiated effector memory CD45RA+ cells. Study-wide points: Estimated clonotype richness was generally higher in naive than memory subsets.

The V gene is TRBV6-5, the J gene TRBJ1-2; 7 bases line up with TRBD1. This TCR was sampled from a young man in good health. Specimen: naive CD8+ T cells sorted from blood. The chain's CDR3 is CASIEVIGGGRGYTF. The CDR3 coding sequence is TGTGCCAGCATCGAGGTAATCGGAGGGGGCCGTGGCTACACCTTC.